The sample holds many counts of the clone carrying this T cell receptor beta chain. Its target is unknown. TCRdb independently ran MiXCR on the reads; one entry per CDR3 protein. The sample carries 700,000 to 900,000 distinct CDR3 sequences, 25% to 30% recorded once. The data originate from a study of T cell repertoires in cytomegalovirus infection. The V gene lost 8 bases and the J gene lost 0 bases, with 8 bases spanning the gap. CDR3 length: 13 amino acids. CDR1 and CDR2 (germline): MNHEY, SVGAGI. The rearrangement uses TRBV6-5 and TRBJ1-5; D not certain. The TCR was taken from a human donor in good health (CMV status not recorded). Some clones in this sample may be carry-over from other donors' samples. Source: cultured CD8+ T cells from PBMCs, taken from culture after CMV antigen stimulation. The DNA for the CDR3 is TGTGCCAGCCAGGCAGTTAGCAATCAGCCCCAGCATTTT. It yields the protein CASQAVSNQPQHF.